This T cell receptor beta chain stems from a study of cytomegalovirus exposure and HLA in healthy donors. The overall study: Clustering assigned 81% of the roughly 380 genotyped donors to the Caucasian-associated ancestry cluster.

Findings and limits, study-wide: Productive rates of about 90% or about 30% were seen for most TCR beta V segments in an earlier analysis.

Amplification used 60 Vbeta primers and 13 Jbeta primers. The repertoire was sequenced with immunoSEQ multiplex PCR; TCRdb's copy has only in-frame clones and lacks some. The repertoire consists of approximately 110,000 clones, with roughly 81% occurring once and the leading ten covering 0.85% to 1.4%. This clone has a single count. Its antigen remains unknown. This CDR3 spans 13 amino acids. Germline V gives CDR1 SGHVS, CDR2 FQNEAQ. V lost 6 bases and J lost 4, with 12 bases in between. This receptor was taken from a woman aged 25-40 years in good health and CMV-seronegative. Sequences were obtained from PBMCs. The rearrangement links TRBV7-8 to TRBJ1-2; TRBD1 might be the D (5 bases). The CDR3 region is CASSSDRLYGYTF. The DNA of the CDR3 is TGTGCCAGCAGTTCCGACAGACTCTATGGCTACACCTTC.